The 26 T cell receptor beta chains below come from one sample, sequenced in a study of cytomegalovirus exposure and HLA in healthy donors. The PCR had 60 Vbeta and 13 Jbeta primers. Clones were read by immunoSEQ multiplex PCR, and TCRdb kept only the in-frame ones, dropping some. The sample lists under 170,000 clones; approximately 60% were seen once. Sample: PBMCs. Source of these receptors: a woman aged 55-69 years in good health and CMV-seropositive.

The chain is built from TRBV18 and TRBJ2-7; 7 bases match TRBD1. The V gene's germline CDR1 is KGHSH and CDR2 LQKENI. The V and J ends lost 5 bases and 2 bases, in that order; junction bases with no gene match: 12. The CDR3 extends over 16 amino acids. The CDR3: CASSYSGQRSTYEQYF. DNA for the CDR3: TGTGCCAGCTCATATTCGGGACAGAGGTCCACCTACGAGCAGTACTTC.

V usage is TRBV5-1 and J usage is TRBJ2-1; tentatively, D is TRBD1 (5 bases). Trimming removed 0 bases from V and 4 bases from J, with 14 bases in between. The CDR3 has 16 residues. Per the germline V gene, CDR1 is SGHRS and CDR2 is YFSETQ. CDR3 protein: CASSLEGARLYNEQFF. CDR3 bases: TGCGCCAGCAGCTTGGAAGGGGCCCGATTGTACAATGAGCAGTTCTTC.

The rearrangement links TRBV6-5 to TRBJ2-3, with TRBD2 matching 12 bases. Germline V lookup: CDR1 MNHEY, CDR2 SVGAGI. V was clipped by 4 bases and J by 2 bases; unmatched bases: 4. This CDR3 is 16 amino acids long. In nucleotides, the CDR3 is TGTGCCAGCAGTTTGCTAGCGGGAGGGCCCACAGATACGCAGTATTTT. Residues: CASSLLAGGPTDTQYF.

V usage is TRBV7-9 and J usage is TRBJ1-2; tentatively, D is TRBD1 (6 bases). This CDR3 spans 15 amino acids. Deletions cut 5 bases from V and 3 bases from J, with 16 bases between. CDR1 and CDR2 from the germline V gene are SEHNR and FQNEAQ (reference sequence). This CDR3 reads CASSTYYRVDYGYTF. In DNA form, the CDR3 reads TGTGCCAGCAGCACCTACTACAGGGTAGACTATGGCTACACCTTC.

The DNA for the CDR3 is TGTGCCAGCAGTGAATGGGCCTTGAACACTGAAGCTTTCTTT. Translating gives CASSEWALNTEAFF. This chain links TRBV2 with TRBJ1-1; the D is unclear. Trimming removed 2 bases from V and 0 bases from J, with 7 bases in between. This CDR3 is 14 amino acids long. From germline, CDR1 is SNHLY and CDR2 FYNNEI.

CDR3 sequence: CASSGDRAATNEKLFF. CDR3 DNA: TGTGCCAGCAGTGGCGACAGGGCTGCAACTAATGAAAAACTGTTTTTT. V gene TRBV6-1 combines with J gene TRBJ1-4, with 7 bases matching TRBD1. The germline gives CDR1 MNHNS, CDR2 SASEGT. V lost 4 bases, J lost 0 bases, and 5 bases stayed unmatched. This CDR3 has 16 residues.

The rearrangement links TRBV6-5 to TRBJ2-7; 8 positions match TRBD1. Germline trimming cut 0 bases from V and 12 bases from J; bases unmatched to any gene: 10. The CDR3 is 14 amino acids. Germline loops: CDR1 MNHEY, CDR2 SVGAGI. CDR3 residues: CASSYSNQGASAYF. The DNA for the CDR3 is TGTGCCAGCAGTTACTCGAATCAGGGGGCATCTGCGTACTTC.

The chain employs TRBV29-1 and TRBJ1-2; TRBD1 is a possible D gene (6 bases). Trimming took off 4 bases at V and 3 bases at J, with 12 bases between the two ends. The CDR3 spans 13 residues. Germline CDR1 SQVTM, CDR2 ANQGSEA. CDR3 sequence reads: CSVVMGAHYGYTF. The CDR3 DNA is TGCAGCGTTGTTATGGGGGCCCACTATGGCTACACCTTC.

This clone showed up just once. The chain links TRBV6-6 to TRBJ2-7; 9 bases are a match to TRBD2. The V and J ends lost 2 bases and 0 bases, in that order; junction bases with no gene match: 2. Germline CDR1 is MNHNY and CDR2 is SVGAGI (reference sequence). The CDR3 contains 15 residues. CDR3 region: CASSYGSGSSYEQYF. DNA for the CDR3: TGTGCCAGCAGTTACGGTAGCGGGAGCTCCTACGAGCAGTACTTC.

V usage is TRBV7-3 and J usage is TRBJ2-1; the match to TRBD2 covers 10 bases. The CDR3 is 15 amino acids. J was trimmed by 6 bases and V by 4 bases; bases with no gene match: 6. Germline CDR1 reads SGHTA; CDR2 reads FQGTGA. CDR3 sequence (DNA): TGTGCCAGCAGCTCCCCCGGGACTAGCGTCAATGAGCAGTTCTTC. As protein: CASSSPGTSVNEQFF.

The table lists this clone with a few counts. This chain links TRBV12-5 with TRBJ2-3, with TRBD1 matching 7 bases. In germline, CDR1 is LGHNT, CDR2 FRNRAP. V dropped 6 bases and J dropped 4; count of bases not matched to a gene: 7. The CDR3 is made up of 14 amino acids. The CDR3 region is CASGRQGDADTQYF. The CDR3 DNA reads TGTGCTAGTGGCCGACAGGGTGACGCAGATACGCAGTATTTT.

The chain combines TRBV4-3 with TRBJ1-2, with 8 bases aligning to TRBD1. The CDR3 has 14 residues. V gave up 6 bases and J gave up 2 bases; unmatched junction bases: 5. Germline CDR1 LGHNA, CDR2 YSLEER. The CDR3 loop is CASSPGTGNYGYTF. Here the CDR3 DNA reads TGCGCCAGCAGTCCCGGGACAGGCAACTATGGCTACACCTTC.

The V call is TRBV5-1, the J call TRBJ1-4; D not resolved. Trimming removed 4 bases from V and 4 bases from J, with 20 bases in between. The length of the CDR3 is 17 residues. Germline V gives CDR1 SGHRS, CDR2 YFSETQ. CDR3 in amino acids: CASSLGPSPGGNEKLFF. The CDR3 region has the DNA TGCGCCAGCAGCCTCGGTCCTTCCCCTGGCGGTAATGAAAAACTGTTTTTT.

The chain recombines TRBV14 with TRBJ2-5, with 11 nucleotides matching TRBD2. CDR3 length: 16 residues. J was trimmed by 1 base and V by 5 bases; bases with no gene match: 6. The germline gives CDR1 SGHDN, CDR2 FVKESK. The CDR3 reads CASSKRLAGPQETQYF. The CDR3 DNA reads TGTGCCAGCAGCAAGCGACTAGCGGGACCCCAAGAGACCCAGTACTTC.

The CDR3: CASSLMRASGSTDTQYF. The DNA for the CDR3 is TGTGCCAGCAGCTTAATGCGGGCTAGCGGGAGCACAGATACGCAGTATTTT. V gene TRBV7-8 combines with J gene TRBJ2-3, with 8 nucleotides matching TRBD2. Germline V lookup: CDR1 SGHVS, CDR2 FQNEAQ. With 2 bases clipped from V and 0 bases from J, the junction kept 7 bases outside the gene matches. The CDR3 is 17 residues long.

The chain recombines TRBV23-1 with TRBJ2-1; TRBD2 aligns across 7 bases. TRBV23-1 is reported as an ORF; its role is uncertain. The CDR3 covers 17 residues. V was pared by 0 bases and J by 8 bases, with 13 bases of the junction left unmatched. The CDR3 here is CASSQSGGGGVFDEQFF. As DNA, the CDR3 is TGCGCCAGCAGTCAATCGGGTGGGGGAGGGGTCTTCGATGAGCAGTTCTTC.

Only a few counts were recorded for this clone. The chain combines TRBV6-1 with TRBJ1-6; D remains unclear. Germline values: CDR1 MNHNS, CDR2 SASEGT. Deletions cut 6 bases from V and 0 bases from J, with 3 bases between. CDR3 size: 13 residues. CDR3 amino acids: CASRSSYNSPLHF. The DNA of the CDR3 is TGTGCCAGCAGGAGCTCCTATAATTCACCCCTCCACTTT.

The rearrangement uses TRBV5-6 and TRBJ2-1, with D unresolved. Trimming stripped 0 bases from V and 5 bases from J, with 3 bases between. Germline loops: CDR1 SGHDT, CDR2 YYEEEE. This CDR3 spans 12 amino acids. The CDR3 nucleotides are TGTGCCAGCAGCTTGGTAAACAATGAGCAGTTCTTC. This translates into CASSLVNNEQFF.

The rearrangement links TRBV29-1 to TRBJ1-1; D ambiguous. This CDR3 has 10 residues. CDR1 is SQVTM, CDR2 ANQGSEA, per germline. The germline V and J ends were trimmed by 5 bases and 11 bases, with 12 bases remaining between them. CDR3 nucleotide sequence: TGCAGCGTTTTAGACACGTCGGCTTTCTTT. Encoded protein: CSVLDTSAFF.

The CDR3 is CASSPRQGGNSEAFF. The DNA for the CDR3 is TGCGCCAGCAGCCCTCGACAGGGGGGGAATTCGGAAGCTTTCTTT. The gene calls are TRBV5-1 and TRBJ1-1; 9 positions agree with TRBD1. In germline, CDR1 is SGHRS, CDR2 YFSETQ. This CDR3 contains 15 residues. Trimming cost V 4 bases and J 8 bases; bases outside gene matches: 12.

This clone showed up just a few times. The V gene is TRBV27, the J gene TRBJ1-2; no clear D. Trimming shortened V by 5 bases and J by 8 bases, and 15 bases separated the two germline ends. The CDR3 is 13 residues long. The germline V gene has CDR1 MNHEY and CDR2 SMNVEV (reference sequence). The CDR3 DNA reads TGTGCCAGCAGTGGTCCACTATCCGAAGGCTACACCTTC. Its protein product is CASSGPLSEGYTF.

The V call is TRBV7-2, the J call TRBJ2-2; D ambiguous. Trimming shortened V by 1 base and J by 7 bases, and 4 bases separated the two germline ends. Germline V gives CDR1 SGHTA, CDR2 FQGNSA. CDR3 length equals 12 residues. This CDR3 reads CASSLDIGELFF. CDR3 nucleotides: TGTGCCAGCAGCTTAGATATCGGGGAGCTGTTTTTT. The full variable domain, completed using reference TRBV7-2 and TRBJ2-2, is GAGVSQSPSNKVTEKGKDVELRCDPISGHTALYWYRQSLGQGLEFLIYFQGNSAPDKSGLPSDRFSAERTGGSVSTLTIQRTQQEDSAVYLCASSLDIGELFFGEGSRLTVL.

The V and J genes are TRBV18 and TRBJ2-7; D is possibly TRBD2 (6 bases). CDR3 length: 17 residues. V gave up 3 bases and J gave up 0 bases, with 18 bases separating them. Germline CDR1 KGHSH, CDR2 LQKENI. The CDR3 DNA reads TGTGCCAGCTCACCCACCGGCTTTTCCGGGGGCTCCTACGAGCAGTACTTC. Its protein is CASSPTGFSGGSYEQYF.

The chain recombines TRBV30 with TRBJ1-4; D gene unclear. Trimming pared 4 bases from V and 3 bases from J, leaving 12 bases between. The germline gives CDR1 GTSNPN, CDR2 SVGIG (reference sequence). The CDR3 has 14 residues. The CDR3 loop reads CAWKEGLANEKLFF. In DNA, the CDR3 is TGTGCCTGGAAGGAAGGACTGGCTAATGAAAAACTGTTTTTT.

This clone has a single count. The CDR3 sequence is CASSLPGHRYTEAFF. The CDR3 nucleotides are TGTGCCAGCAGCTTGCCAGGGCACAGATACACTGAAGCTTTCTTT. The chain employs TRBV5-4 and TRBJ1-1; D is perhaps TRBD1 (5 bases). CDR1 is SGHNT and CDR2 is YYREEE in the germline V gene (reference sequence). The CDR3 extends over 15 amino acids. V shed 1 base and J shed 3 bases, with 13 bases lying between them.

V gene TRBV19 combines with J gene TRBJ1-5; no clear D. Germline V gene lookup returns CDR1 LNHDA and CDR2 SQIVND (reference sequence). V gave up 2 bases and J gave up 2 bases, with 10 bases separating them. The CDR3 runs to 15 residues. In DNA, the CDR3 is TGTGCCAGTAGTATATCGGGTAGTGGCAATCAGCCCCAGCATTTT. Translating gives CASSISGSGNQPQHF. Based on the CDR3 plus reference TRBV19 and TRBJ1-5, the full variable domain is DGGITQSPKYLFRKEGQNVTLSCEQNLNHDAMYWYRQDPGQGLRLIYYSQIVNDFQKGDIAEGYSVSREKKESFPLTVTSAQKNPTAFYLCASSISGSGNQPQHFGDGTRLSIL.